A selection of T cell receptor beta chains follows, all from one sample in a study of T cells in Graves' hyperthyroidism and ophthalmopathy. TCRdb re-called the multiplex PCR reads through MiXCR, storing one row per CDR3 protein. The table shows 540,000 or so distinct CDR3 sequences, with approximately 44% occurring only once. Specimen: peripheral blood or thyroid tissue (not recorded which). The receptors come from an adult woman with Graves' disease, either hyperthyroidism or ophthalmopathy (not recorded which). Each CDR3 is given with its conserved first and last residue. Fields, in order: V gene, J gene, clone size, D gene, CDR3 protein, CDR3 DNA. A D gene is named only where the DNA matches it firmly. The listing skips clone size in some rows; elsewhere it reads once, few, many or a size class.

>TRBV6-5|TRBJ1-4|many|.
CASSRGTFQGEKLFF
TGTGCCAGCAGTCGCGGGACATTCCAAGGGGAAAAACTGTTTTTT
>TRBV24-1|TRBJ2-7|.|.
CATSDPGHNEQYF
TGTGCCACCAGTGACCCGGGACACAACGAGCAGTACTTC
>TRBV11-2|TRBJ1-3|many|.
CASSLMVGRFSGNTIYF
TGTGCCAGCAGCTTAATGGTGGGTCGGTTCTCTGGAAACACCATATATTTT
>TRBV5-1|TRBJ1-1|many|.
CSTRAEAFF
TGCTCGACCCGCGCTGAAGCTTTCTTT
>TRBV29-1|TRBJ1-1|few|.
CSVDWGPGNTEAFF
TGCAGCGTTGACTGGGGGCCAGGGAACACTGAAGCTTTCTTT
>TRBV7-2|TRBJ2-5|once|.
CASSRGTEETQYF
TGTGCCAGCAGTCGCGGGACAGAAGAGACCCAGTACTTC
>TRBV6-1|TRBJ2-1|.|TRBD1
CASGQASYNEQFF
TGTGCCAGCGGACAGGCGTCCTACAATGAGCAGTTCTTC
>TRBV2|TRBJ2-5|.|.
CASSVRIGGIGEETQYF
TGTGCCAGCAGTGTAAGGATAGGGGGGATCGGTGAGGAGACCCAGTACTTC
>TRBV7-2|TRBJ2-5|.|TRBD2
CASSLGVGLGHF
TGTGCCAGCAGCCTGGGAGTGGGACTAGGACACTTC
>TRBV7-9|TRBJ1-2|.|TRBD1
CASSFSRAGGDYGYTF
TGTGCCAGCAGCTTCTCGAGAGCAGGGGGCGATTATGGCTACACCTTC
>TRBV9|TRBJ1-1|many|.
CASSAGTLGTEAFF
TGTGCCAGCAGCGCCGGCACTCTGGGGACTGAAGCTTTCTTT
>TRBV25-1|TRBJ2-1|few|.
CASSELGLGFGEQFF
TGTGCCAGCAGTGAATTAGGGCTAGGATTCGGTGAGCAGTTCTTC
>TRBV7-2|TRBJ2-7|.|TRBD2
CASRKTSGAGPYEQYF
TGTGCCAGCAGAAAGACTAGCGGGGCTGGACCCTACGAGCAGTACTTC